The present TCR beta chain was sequenced within a study of T cell repertoires in cytomegalovirus infection. Study-wide context: The authors relied on CMV epitopes, both recently identified HLA-C-restricted and well-studied HLA-B-restricted. Matching HLA type and CMV infection were both indicated by public TCR beta signatures. Whole-study results and caveats: Dominating the ex vivo response were HLA-C-restricted CMV-specific TCR beta clonotypes.

Via MiXCR, TCRdb re-called the reads, giving one row per CDR3 protein. Altogether about half a million distinct CDR3 sequences are present, 30% to 35% being singletons, with the ten largest covering roughly a sixth. On this clonotype itself: Its specificity is not known.

This CDR3 comprises 12 residues. V lost 5 bases, J lost 2 bases, and 7 bases lay in between. The specimen was cultured PBMCs, collected from culture after CMV antigen stimulation. The chain uses TRBV12-3 or TRBV12-4 and TRBJ2-7; D is undetermined. The TCR comes from a human donor in good health (CMV status not recorded). Some clones in this sample may be carry-over from other donors' samples. CDR3 in amino acids: CASSPGAYEQYF. The DNA of the CDR3 is TGTGCCAGCAGTCCTGGGGCCTACGAGCAGTACTTC.